This TCR beta chain comes out of a study of blood T cell repertoires in COVID-19. Study context: T cells, B-cell-depleted T cells, or PBMCs provided the cDNA or gDNA that served as material.

Methods used by the authors: Amplification of reference gene primers provided the estimated nucleated cell counts. Profiling relied on immunoSEQ multiplex PCR, and the TCRdb table lists in-frame clones only, not all of them. D and trimming come from the DNA, and the V and J calls and clone size come from that table. Among roughly 65,000 clones listed, around nine tenths were seen once. Germline V gene sequence: CDR1 SGHNT, CDR2 YYREEE (reference sequence). Losses at the gene ends were 2 bases for V and 6 bases for J; bases not matched to a gene: 4. The CDR3 has 14 amino acids. This sequence originates from a woman in her sixties with acute or convalescent COVID-19. The J gene is TRBJ2-2, the V gene TRBV5-4; TRBD1 matches at 7 bases. Sample: peripheral blood. This chain's CDR3 is CASSFRGRPGELFF. The CDR3 region has the DNA TGTGCCAGCAGCTTTAGGGGGCGGCCCGGGGAGCTGTTTTTT.